A selection of T cell receptor beta chains follows, all from one sample in a study of cytomegalovirus exposure and HLA in healthy donors. Profiling relied on immunoSEQ multiplex PCR, and the TCRdb table lists in-frame clones only, not all of them. Of tens of thousands of clones listed, more than 55% are singletons. Sample: PBMCs. These receptors were collected from a man aged 55 to 69 in good health and CMV-seropositive. CDR3s include the opening cysteine and the closing phenylalanine or tryptophan. The D gene is left open where the match is weak. Clone size, where shown, is once, few, many, or a class for clones that have expanded.

D: -; size: -; J: TRBJ2-3; V: TRBV7-9; CDR3: CASSSGRRAGSQYF; DNA: TGTGCCAGCAGCTCCGGCAGGCGGGCGGGCTCGCAGTATTTT
D: -; size: -; J: TRBJ1-4; V: TRBV30; CDR3: CAWSVGASTKEKLFF; DNA: TGTGCCTGGAGTGTTGGGGCCTCCACGAAGGAAAAACTGTTTTTT
D: TRBD2; size: once; J: TRBJ2-1; V: TRBV5-6; CDR3: CASSPAGGRYNEQFF; DNA: TGTGCCAGCAGCCCGGCGGGGGGGCGTTACAATGAGCAGTTCTTC
D: TRBD1; size: -; J: TRBJ1-6; V: TRBV6-1; CDR3: CASRPEGGEGSPLHF; DNA: TGTGCCAGCAGACCCGAAGGGGGCGAGGGTTCACCCCTCCACTTT
D: -; size: -; J: TRBJ1-4; V: TRBV4-1; CDR3: CASSHPRGTTNEKLFF; DNA: TGCGCCAGCAGCCATCCTCGGGGAACAACTAATGAAAAACTGTTTTTT
D: TRBD2; size: few; J: TRBJ2-3; V: TRBV9; CDR3: CASSSRTSPTDTQYF; DNA: TGTGCCAGCAGCTCCAGGACTAGCCCCACAGATACGCAGTATTTT
D: -; size: few; J: TRBJ2-5; V: TRBV29-1; CDR3: CSVFSGGETQYF; DNA: TGCAGCGTTTTTTCCGGCGGTGAGACCCAGTACTTC
D: -; size: -; J: TRBJ1-5; V: TRBV6-6; CDR3: CASSFDRNQPQHF; DNA: TGTGCCAGCAGTTTCGATCGGAATCAGCCCCAGCATTTT
D: -; size: few; J: TRBJ2-1; V: TRBV6-1; CDR3: CASSEWIGQFNEQFF; DNA: TGTGCCAGCAGTGAATGGATAGGACAATTTAATGAGCAGTTCTTC
D: TRBD2; size: few; J: TRBJ2-7; V: TRBV6-1; CDR3: CASSGTSGYEQYF; DNA: TGTGCCAGCAGTGGGACTAGCGGATACGAGCAGTACTTC
D: -; size: -; J: TRBJ1-2; V: TRBV28; CDR3: CASSLLPQGAGYTF; DNA: TGTGCCAGCAGTTTACTCCCACAGGGTGCGGGCTACACCTTC
D: -; size: -; J: TRBJ1-2; V: TRBV19; CDR3: CASSRDIDGYTF; DNA: TGTGCTAGTAGCCGGGACATAGATGGCTACACCTTC
D: -; size: -; J: TRBJ1-2; V: TRBV5-8; CDR3: CASSYDRSYGYTF; DNA: TGTGCCAGCAGCTACGACAGAAGCTATGGCTACACCTTC
D: -; size: -; J: TRBJ2-3; V: TRBV7-2; CDR3: CASSLGSGDTQYF; DNA: TGTGCCAGCAGCTTAGGGAGCGGAGATACGCAGTATTTT
D: -; size: -; J: TRBJ2-5; V: TRBV10-2; CDR3: CASGNRDFQRRVETQYF; DNA: TGCGCCAGCGGGAACCGGGACTTTCAGCGGAGGGTGGAGACCCAGTACTTC
D: TRBD1; size: -; J: TRBJ2-3; V: TRBV5-1; CDR3: CASSFSGTGSDTQYF; DNA: TGCGCCAGCAGCTTTTCCGGGACAGGGTCGGATACGCAGTATTTT
D: TRBD2; size: once; J: TRBJ2-3; V: TRBV11-3; CDR3: CASSRSGSADTQYF; DNA: TGTGCCAGCAGCAGAAGCGGGAGCGCAGATACGCAGTATTTT
D: -; size: -; J: TRBJ2-7; V: TRBV7-3; CDR3: CASSPQAVPRLEQYF; DNA: TGTGCCAGCAGCCCCCAAGCGGTGCCACGGTTAGAGCAGTACTTC
D: TRBD2; size: -; J: TRBJ2-7; V: TRBV20-1; CDR3: CSASSGSAPYF; DNA: TGCAGTGCTAGTAGCGGGAGCGCTCCTTACTTC
D: -; size: -; J: TRBJ2-5; V: TRBV10-2; CDR3: CASRPSAGETQYF; DNA: TGCGCCAGCAGACCCAGCGCGGGAGAGACCCAGTACTTC
D: TRBD2; size: -; J: TRBJ2-1; V: TRBV6-5; CDR3: CASSWTSGRGNEQFF; DNA: TGTGCCAGCAGCTGGACTAGCGGGAGAGGCAATGAGCAGTTCTTC
D: -; size: -; J: TRBJ2-5; V: TRBV25-1; CDR3: CASSEDRGGTQYF; DNA: TGTGCCAGCAGTGAAGATCGGGGTGGGACCCAGTACTTC
D: TRBD2; size: -; J: TRBJ2-7; V: TRBV7-9; CDR3: CASITGGPGEQYF; DNA: TGTGCCAGCATAACGGGGGGGCCCGGCGAGCAGTACTTC
D: -; size: -; J: TRBJ1-4; V: TRBV2; CDR3: CASRLLQATNEKLFF; DNA: TGTGCCAGCAGACTCCTACAGGCAACTAATGAAAAACTGTTTTTT
D: -; size: -; J: TRBJ1-1; V: TRBV29-1; CDR3: CSVEGVSGTMNTEAFF; DNA: TGCAGCGTTGAAGGCGTGTCAGGTACAATGAACACTGAAGCTTTCTTT
D: -; size: -; J: TRBJ2-2; V: TRBV5-4; CDR3: CASSLFESHANTGELFF; DNA: TGTGCCAGCAGCTTGTTCGAGAGCCACGCGAACACCGGGGAGCTGTTTTTT
D: TRBD2; size: -; J: TRBJ2-1; V: TRBV19; CDR3: CASSSTSGSSYNEQFF; DNA: TGTGCCAGTAGTAGCACTAGCGGGAGCTCCTACAATGAGCAGTTCTTC
D: TRBD1; size: -; J: TRBJ1-5; V: TRBV29-1; CDR3: CSVLGGTGKPQHF; DNA: TGCAGCGTCCTGGGGGGGACAGGAAAGCCCCAGCATTTT
D: TRBD1; size: -; J: TRBJ1-5; V: TRBV6-5; CDR3: CASSGQGSNQPQHF; DNA: TGTGCCAGCAGCGGACAGGGGAGCAATCAGCCCCAGCATTTT
D: -; size: -; J: TRBJ2-3; V: TRBV6-5; CDR3: CASSFQSGNLADTQYF; DNA: TGCGCCAGCAGTTTCCAATCCGGGAATTTGGCAGATACGCAGTATTTT
D: -; size: -; J: TRBJ2-5; V: TRBV27; CDR3: CASTDEAPGETQYF; DNA: TGTGCCAGCACCGATGAGGCCCCTGGAGAGACCCAGTACTTC
D: TRBD2; size: -; J: TRBJ2-3; V: TRBV7-2; CDR3: CASSFSGGDTQYF; DNA: TGTGCCAGCAGCTTCTCGGGAGGCGATACGCAGTATTTT
D: TRBD1; size: -; J: TRBJ2-3; V: TRBV9; CDR3: CASSSGTVTTDTQYF; DNA: TGTGCCAGCAGCTCCGGGACAGTCACCACAGATACGCAGTATTTT
D: -; size: few; J: TRBJ2-7; V: TRBV29-1; CDR3: CSVEKVTGGGSEQYF; DNA: TGCAGCGTTGAAAAGGTGACTGGAGGCGGCAGCGAGCAGTACTTC
D: TRBD2; size: few; J: TRBJ2-4; V: TRBV9; CDR3: CASSARPIPGLRDIQYF; DNA: TGTGCCAGCAGCGCCCGCCCCATCCCGGGACTAAGGGACATTCAGTACTTC
D: -; size: once; J: TRBJ2-2; V: TRBV18; CDR3: CASSPQGPDTGELFF; DNA: TGTGCCAGCTCACCCCAGGGGCCCGACACCGGGGAGCTGTTTTTT
D: TRBD2; size: -; J: TRBJ2-1; V: TRBV29-1; CDR3: CSVSATSVYNEQFF; DNA: TGCAGCGTTAGCGCGACTAGCGTGTACAATGAGCAGTTCTTC
D: TRBD1; size: -; J: TRBJ1-3; V: TRBV5-1; CDR3: CASSSQGASGNTIYF; DNA: TGCGCCAGCAGTTCCCAGGGGGCATCTGGAAACACCATATATTTT
D: TRBD2; size: -; J: TRBJ2-1; V: TRBV5-1; CDR3: CASSWGLDLREQFF; DNA: TGCGCCAGCAGCTGGGGACTAGATTTACGTGAGCAGTTCTTC
D: -; size: -; J: TRBJ2-5; V: TRBV7-3; CDR3: CASSLQGRPGETQYF; DNA: TGTGCCAGCAGCTTACAGGGCCGGCCCGGAGAGACCCAGTACTTC
D: TRBD2; size: -; J: TRBJ2-1; V: TRBV10-1; CDR3: CASSESGRADEQFF; DNA: TGCGCCAGCAGTGAGAGCGGGAGGGCCGATGAGCAGTTCTTC
D: -; size: -; J: TRBJ2-7; V: TRBV25-1; CDR3: CASSDGAWYEQYF; DNA: TGTGCCAGCAGTGATGGGGCCTGGTACGAGCAGTACTTC
D: -; size: -; J: TRBJ2-6; V: TRBV6-5; CDR3: CASTRLSGANVLTF; DNA: TGTGCCAGTACAAGACTCTCTGGGGCCAACGTCCTGACTTTC
D: TRBD2; size: -; J: TRBJ2-1; V: TRBV11-2; CDR3: CASSISGTSGRINEQFF; DNA: TGTGCCAGCAGCATTTCCGGGACTAGCGGGAGGATAAATGAGCAGTTCTTC
D: -; size: -; J: TRBJ1-2; V: TRBV19; CDR3: CASNGGRPPNYGYTF; DNA: TGTGCCAGTAATGGGGGGAGACCTCCTAACTATGGCTACACCTTC
D: TRBD2; size: -; J: TRBJ2-7; V: TRBV7-6; CDR3: CASSFSGAGGEQYF; DNA: TGTGCCAGCAGCTTTAGCGGGGCCGGGGGGGAGCAGTACTTC
D: -; size: -; J: TRBJ2-2; V: TRBV13; CDR3: CASSLGHWNTGELFF; DNA: TGTGCCAGCAGCTTAGGTCATTGGAACACCGGGGAGCTGTTTTTT
D: TRBD1; size: once; J: TRBJ1-5; V: TRBV4-1; CDR3: CASSQGNRGGQPQHF; DNA: TGCGCCAGCAGCCAAGGGAACAGGGGCGGTCAGCCCCAGCATTTT
D: TRBD2; size: -; J: TRBJ2-7; V: TRBV7-2; CDR3: CASSHLRDYRRLEQYF; DNA: TGTGCCAGCAGCCACCTCCGGGACTATCGCCGTCTGGAGCAGTACTTC
D: TRBD2; size: -; J: TRBJ2-7; V: TRBV27; CDR3: CASSSPSGRGSYEQYF; DNA: TGTGCCAGCAGTTCTCCCAGCGGGAGAGGATCCTACGAGCAGTACTTC
D: -; size: -; J: TRBJ1-1; V: TRBV7-9; CDR3: CASSSRDTYTEAFF; DNA: TGTGCCAGCAGCTCCCGGGACACCTACACTGAAGCTTTCTTT